These 20 T cell receptor beta chains originate from one sample sequenced in a study of control samples from healthy donors and cancer patients (TCRdb year 2020). The library was built by means of the immunoSEQ multiplex PCR assay. TCRdb mirrors the immuneACCESS table, restricted to in-frame sequences. Some clones are absent from its copies; in checked studies, under half trace to an unresolved V gene, and the reason for the others is unknown. This sample holds about 110,000 clones; 85% to 90% were observed only once. Approximately 16% of the sample lies in the top ten. Sequencing was carried out using blood. Receptor source: a woman in her 50s in good health.

In nucleotides, the CDR3 is TGTGCCAGTATGCGGGAAGCGGGGTCGCCCCTCCACTTT. It yields the protein CASMREAGSPLHF. This chain joins TRBV19 and TRBJ1-6; no firm D call. Germline V lookup: CDR1 LNHDA, CDR2 SQIVND (reference sequence). The CDR3 is 13 residues long. The V end was cut by 7 bases, the J end by 13 bases, with 17 bases between. Complete variable domain (other parts from reference TRBV19 and TRBJ1-6): DGGITQSPKYLFRKEGQNVTLSCEQNLNHDAMYWYRQDPGQGLRLIYYSQIVNDFQKGDIAEGYSVSREKKESFPLTVTSAQKNPTAFYLCASMREAGSPLHFGNGTRLTVT.

The V call is TRBV19, the J call TRBJ1-4, with 7 bases aligning to TRBD1. V lost 5 bases and J lost 0; bases outside the gene matches: 6. Germline values: CDR1 LNHDA, CDR2 SQIVND (reference sequence). CDR3 length equals 16 residues. CDR3 residues: CASSPRQGSTNEKLFF. The CDR3 DNA is TGTGCCAGTAGTCCCCGACAGGGTTCAACTAATGAAAAACTGTTTTTT.

This clone appeared a single time. The chain has TRBV30 and TRBJ2-3, with TRBD1 matching over 9 bases. CDR1 and CDR2 from the germline V gene are GTSNPN and SVGIG (reference sequence). This CDR3 region has 15 residues. Trimming took 0 bases from V and 5 from J; bases not matched to a gene: 6. The CDR3 reads CAWSVQGTGKDTQYF. As DNA, the CDR3 is TGTGCCTGGAGTGTACAGGGGACAGGGAAAGATACGCAGTATTTT. The full variable domain, its missing parts supplied by reference TRBV30 and TRBJ2-3, is SQTIHQWPATLVQPVGSPLSLECTVEGTSNPNLYWYRQAAGRGLQLLFYSVGIGQISSEVPQNLSASRPQDRQFILSSKKLLLSDSGFYLCAWSVQGTGKDTQYFGPGTRLTVL.

The CDR3 protein is CASSFQKGARGNTIYF. CDR3 bases: TGTGCCAGCAGCTTCCAAAAGGGGGCGCGGGGAAACACCATATATTTT. The genes are TRBV7-2 and TRBJ1-3; TRBD1 matches 7 bases. CDR1 and CDR2 (germline): SGHTA, FQGNSA. The CDR3 consists of 16 residues. V trimming: 3 bases; J trimming: 4 bases; junction bases outside the gene matches: 9.

This sequence joins TRBV7-2 and TRBJ1-3, with D possibly TRBD1 on 5 matching bases. Germline CDR1 and CDR2: SGHTA and FQGNSA. Trimming shortened V by 5 bases and J by 0 bases, and 20 bases separated the two germline ends. This CDR3 contains 18 residues. CDR3 coding DNA: TGTGCCAGCAGCCTTGGCGGGACCTTTCTGGCCTCTGGAAACACCATATATTTT. It translates to CASSLGGTFLASGNTIYF. Variable domain in full (rest from reference TRBV7-2 and TRBJ1-3): GAGVSQSPSNKVTEKGKDVELRCDPISGHTALYWYRQSLGQGLEFLIYFQGNSAPDKSGLPSDRFSAERTGGSVSTLTIQRTQQEDSAVYLCASSLGGTFLASGNTIYFGEGSWLTVV.

V is TRBV7-2 and J is TRBJ1-5; D is ambiguous. Germline V gives CDR1 SGHTA, CDR2 FQGNSA. This CDR3 has 15 residues. V shed 5 bases and J shed 8 bases, with 19 bases lying between them. This CDR3 is CASSVLPSPTEPQHF. In DNA form, the CDR3 reads TGTGCCAGCAGCGTCCTTCCCTCTCCCACGGAGCCCCAGCATTTT.

This chain's CDR3 is CATSESRKWGENTIYF. The CDR3, as DNA: TGTGCCACCAGTGAATCTCGGAAATGGGGGGAGAACACCATATATTTT. The genes are TRBV24-1 and TRBJ1-3; D may be TRBD1 (5 bases). CDR1 is KGHDR, CDR2 SFDVKD, per germline. The V gene lost 4 bases and the J gene lost 7 bases, with 19 bases spanning the gap. The CDR3 has 16 residues.

The chain is built from TRBV29-1 and TRBJ2-3; no firm D call. The CDR3 totals 12 residues. Looked up from germline, CDR1 is SQVTM and CDR2 is ANQGSEA. V was shortened by 6 bases and J by 2 bases, with 9 bases between the two germline ends. The CDR3 coding sequence is TGCAGCGTCAGGTCGGACACAGATACGCAGTATTTT. Encoded protein: CSVRSDTDTQYF.

The genes are TRBV12-3 or TRBV12-4 and TRBJ2-6, with D uncertain. The V gene lost 7 bases and the J gene lost 1 base, with 5 bases spanning the gap. The length of the CDR3 is 13 residues. The CDR3 loop reads CASTISGANVLTF. DNA of the CDR3: TGTGCCAGCACCATATCTGGGGCCAACGTCCTGACTTTC.

This chain connects TRBV5-6 to TRBJ1-2; no definite D call. Germline lookup yields CDR1 SGHDT and CDR2 YYEEEE. V was cut by 2 bases and J by 4 bases, with 12 bases left in between. The CDR3 loop spans 14 amino acids. The CDR3 DNA follows: TGTGCCAGCAGCTTCTTGGGGTTAGGCTATGGCTACACCTTC. This gives the protein CASSFLGLGYGYTF.

The V gene is TRBV10-3, the J gene TRBJ2-7, with D hard to call. V dropped 3 bases and J dropped 6 bases, with 12 bases sitting between them. Germline CDR1 and CDR2: ENHRY and SYGVKD. The CDR3 is 13 amino acids. The CDR3 DNA reads TGTGCCATCAGTGAAACGAGCGTAGTCGAGCAGTACGTC. It translates to CAISETSVVEQYV.

The chain carries TRBV27 and TRBJ1-6; TRBD1 matches at 7 bases. The germline V gene encodes CDR1 MNHEY and CDR2 SMNVEV (reference sequence). The CDR3 is 15 amino acids. The junction had 9 bases not matched to a gene; V was cut back by 9 bases and J by 4 bases. The CDR3 DNA is TGTGCCAGTGGAATGAACAGGGGTTATAATTCACCCCTCCACTTT. Its translation is CASGMNRGYNSPLHF.

This chain links TRBV7-2 with TRBJ2-3, with D unresolved. Germline V lookup: CDR1 SGHTA, CDR2 FQGNSA. Deletions cut 6 bases from V and 2 bases from J, with 9 bases between. CDR3 size: 13 residues. This CDR3 reads CASRGLATDTQYF. In DNA form, the CDR3 reads TGTGCCAGCAGGGGTCTCGCCACAGATACGCAGTATTTT. Together with reference TRBV7-2 and TRBJ2-3, the CDR3 gives the full variable domain: GAGVSQSPSNKVTEKGKDVELRCDPISGHTALYWYRQSLGQGLEFLIYFQGNSAPDKSGLPSDRFSAERTGGSVSTLTIQRTQQEDSAVYLCASRGLATDTQYFGPGTRLTVL.

This clone was found a few times. This chain uses TRBV5-1 with TRBJ2-5, with no clear D. The CDR3 consists of 15 residues. V dropped 4 bases and J dropped 1 base, with 14 bases sitting between them. Germline V gene data show CDR1 as SGHRS and CDR2 as YFSETQ. DNA for the CDR3: TGCGCCAGCAGCGAGCCCTTAGGCACCCAAGAGACCCAGTACTTC. This encodes CASSEPLGTQETQYF.

This clone has more than one count but fewer than ten. The genes are TRBV20-1 and TRBJ2-2, with 8 bases aligning to TRBD2. V lost 6 bases and J lost 10; bases outside the gene matches: 4. Germline-derived CDR1 and CDR2 are DFQATT and SNEGSKA (reference sequence). The CDR3 contains 11 residues. In nucleotides, the CDR3 is TGCAGTGCGGATAGCGGGGCGGAGCTGTTTTTT. Translating it yields CSADSGAELFF.

This chain uses TRBV19 with TRBJ1-6, with D possibly matching TRBD1 (6 bases). CDR1 LNHDA and CDR2 SQIVND come from the germline V gene (reference sequence). This CDR3 has 14 residues. The V and J ends lost 0 bases and 13 bases respectively, with 13 bases between them. The CDR3 DNA reads as TGTGCCAGTAGTATAGATGGGGGGCCCCAGCCCCTCCACTTT. It specifies CASSIDGGPQPLHF.

Only a few counts were recorded for this clone. The V gene is TRBV7-9, the J gene TRBJ1-6; D not certain. The CDR3 consists of 16 residues. V lost 6 bases and J lost 8, with 20 bases in between. The germline V gene encodes CDR1 SEHNR and CDR2 FQNEAQ (reference sequence). CDR3 nucleotides: TGTGCCAGCAGACCAAAATTTGACCAGAAGGATTCACCCCTCCACTTT. It encodes CASRPKFDQKDSPLHF.

The chain carries TRBV11-2 and TRBJ1-6; D not resolved. This CDR3 has 16 amino acids. Trimming stripped 7 bases from V and 0 bases from J, with 13 bases between. Germline assignment: CDR1 SGHAT and CDR2 FQNNGV. The CDR3: CASMRSQSSYNSPLHF. DNA of the CDR3: TGTGCCAGCATGCGGTCCCAAAGCTCCTATAATTCACCCCTCCACTTT.

This clone was counted once. This CDR3 reads CASSRQGGSEQYF. The CDR3 DNA sequence: TGTGCCAGCAGTCGACAGGGCGGGAGCGAGCAGTACTTC. This rearrangement joins TRBV11-3 to TRBJ2-7; D assignment may be TRBD1 or TRBD2 (7 bases each). The CDR3 has 13 residues. Trimming removed 6 bases from V and 6 bases from J, with 15 bases in between. CDR1 and CDR2 from the germline V gene are SGHNT and YENEEA.

CDR3 protein: CASSDQGSTNEKLFF. The CDR3, as DNA: TGCGCCAGCAGTGATCAAGGCAGCACCAATGAAAAACTGTTTTTT. This chain links TRBV10-2 with TRBJ1-4, with unresolved D. The V gene lost 3 bases and the J gene lost 5 bases, with 13 bases spanning the gap. CDR1 is WSHSY and CDR2 is SAAADI in the germline V gene. The CDR3 has 15 residues.